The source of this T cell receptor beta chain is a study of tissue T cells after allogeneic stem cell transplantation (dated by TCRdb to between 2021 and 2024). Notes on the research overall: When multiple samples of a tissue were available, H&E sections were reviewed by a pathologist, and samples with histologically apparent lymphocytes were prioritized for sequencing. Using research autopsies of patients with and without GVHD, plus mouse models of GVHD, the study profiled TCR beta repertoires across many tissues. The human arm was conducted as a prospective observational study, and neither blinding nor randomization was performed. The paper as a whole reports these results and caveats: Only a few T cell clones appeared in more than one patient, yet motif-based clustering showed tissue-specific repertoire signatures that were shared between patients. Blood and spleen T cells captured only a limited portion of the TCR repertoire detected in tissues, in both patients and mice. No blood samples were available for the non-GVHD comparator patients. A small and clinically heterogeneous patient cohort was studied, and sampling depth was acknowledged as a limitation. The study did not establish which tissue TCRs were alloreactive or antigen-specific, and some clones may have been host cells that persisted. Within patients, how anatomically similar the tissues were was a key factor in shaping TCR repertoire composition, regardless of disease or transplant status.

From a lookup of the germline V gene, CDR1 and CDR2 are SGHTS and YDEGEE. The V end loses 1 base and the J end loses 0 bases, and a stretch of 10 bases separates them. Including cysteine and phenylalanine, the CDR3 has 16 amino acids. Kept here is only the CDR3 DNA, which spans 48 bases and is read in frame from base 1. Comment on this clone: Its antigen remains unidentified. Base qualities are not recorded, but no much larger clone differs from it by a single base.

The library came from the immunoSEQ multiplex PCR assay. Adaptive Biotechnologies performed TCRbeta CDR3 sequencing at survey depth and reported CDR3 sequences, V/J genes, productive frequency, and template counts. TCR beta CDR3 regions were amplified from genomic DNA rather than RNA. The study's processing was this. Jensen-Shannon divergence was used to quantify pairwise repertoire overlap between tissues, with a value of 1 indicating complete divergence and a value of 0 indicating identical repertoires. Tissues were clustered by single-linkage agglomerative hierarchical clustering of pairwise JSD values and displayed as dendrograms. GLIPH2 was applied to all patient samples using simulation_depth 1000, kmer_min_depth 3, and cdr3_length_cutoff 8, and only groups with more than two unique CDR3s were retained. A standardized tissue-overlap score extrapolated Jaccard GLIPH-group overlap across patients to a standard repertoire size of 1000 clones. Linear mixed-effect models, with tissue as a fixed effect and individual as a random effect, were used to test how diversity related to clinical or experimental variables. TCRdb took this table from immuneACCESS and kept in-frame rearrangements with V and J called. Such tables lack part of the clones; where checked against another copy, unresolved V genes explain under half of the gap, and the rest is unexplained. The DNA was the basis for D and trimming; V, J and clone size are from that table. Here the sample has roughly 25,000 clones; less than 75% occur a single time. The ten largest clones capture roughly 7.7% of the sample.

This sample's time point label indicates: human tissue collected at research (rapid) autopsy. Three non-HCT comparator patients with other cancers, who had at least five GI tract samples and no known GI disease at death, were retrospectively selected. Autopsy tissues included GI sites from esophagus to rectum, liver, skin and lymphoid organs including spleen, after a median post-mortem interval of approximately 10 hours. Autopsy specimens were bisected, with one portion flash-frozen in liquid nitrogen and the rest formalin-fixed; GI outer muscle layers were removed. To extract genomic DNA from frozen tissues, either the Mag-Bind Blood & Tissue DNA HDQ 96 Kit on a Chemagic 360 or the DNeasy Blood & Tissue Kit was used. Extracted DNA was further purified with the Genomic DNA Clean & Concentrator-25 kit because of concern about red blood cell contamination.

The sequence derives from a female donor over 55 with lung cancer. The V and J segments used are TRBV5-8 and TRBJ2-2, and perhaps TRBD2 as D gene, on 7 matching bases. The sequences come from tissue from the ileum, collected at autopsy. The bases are TGTGCCAGCAGCTTGAGGGGGGGCGCGAACACCGGGGAGCTGTTTTTT. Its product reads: CASSLRGGANTGELFF. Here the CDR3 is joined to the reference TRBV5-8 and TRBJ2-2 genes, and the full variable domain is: EAGVTQSPTHLIKTRGQQATLRCSPISGHTSVYWYQQALGLGLQFLLWYDEGEERNRGNFPPRFSGRQFPNYSSELNVNALELEDSALYLCASSLRGGANTGELFFGEGSRLTVL.